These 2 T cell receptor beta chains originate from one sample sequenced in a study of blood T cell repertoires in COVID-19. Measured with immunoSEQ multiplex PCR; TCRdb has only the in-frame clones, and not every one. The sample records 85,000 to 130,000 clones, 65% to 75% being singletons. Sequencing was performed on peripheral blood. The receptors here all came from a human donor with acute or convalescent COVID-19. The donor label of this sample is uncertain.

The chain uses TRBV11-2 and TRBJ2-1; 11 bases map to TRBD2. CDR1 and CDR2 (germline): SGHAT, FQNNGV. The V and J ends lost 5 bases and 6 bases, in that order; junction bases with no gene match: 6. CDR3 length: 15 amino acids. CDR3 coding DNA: TGTGCCAGCAGCCGGGGGACTAGCGGAAGCAATGAGCAGTTCTTC. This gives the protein CASSRGTSGSNEQFF.

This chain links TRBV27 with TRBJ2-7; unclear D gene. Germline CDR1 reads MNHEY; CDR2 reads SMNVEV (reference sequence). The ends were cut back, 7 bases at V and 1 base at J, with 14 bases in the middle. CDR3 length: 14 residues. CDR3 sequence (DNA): TGTGCCAGCAAATCCCAGAAGTATTCCTACGAGCAGTACTTC. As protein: CASKSQKYSYEQYF.